The 26 T cell receptor beta chains given below trace back to one sample, sequenced in a study of T-cell memory formation after mild COVID-19. MiXCR, run by TCRdb on the 5' RACE reads, gives a single entry per CDR3 protein. The sample yields around 53,000 distinct CDR3 sequences, less than 15% seen once. The sample taken for sequencing was PBMCs or a T cell subset sorted from them (not recorded which). These receptors were taken from a man younger than 35 who had mild COVID-19 (a few samples of this study predate the infection). Cell type and time point are not known.

A few counts support this clonotype. The chain uses TRBV4-2 and TRBJ1-6; weak D call: TRBD1 (6 bases). This CDR3 has 16 amino acids. V shed 0 bases and J shed 10 bases, with 16 bases lying between them. Germline V gene lookup returns CDR1 LGHNA and CDR2 YNFKEQ. The CDR3 DNA reads as TGTGCCAGCAGCCAAGACCCCGGGCAGGGGCACTCACCCCTCCACTTT. The encoded protein is CASSQDPGQGHSPLHF.

The chain links TRBV7-3 to TRBJ2-5; D may be TRBD2 (6 bases). The CDR3 consists of 13 residues. Germline CDR1 is SGHTA and CDR2 is FQGTGA. V was pared by 3 bases and J by 5 bases, with 10 bases between. CDR3 in DNA: TGTGCCAGCAGCTTCGGGGGTGGGGAGACCCAGTACTTC. Translating gives CASSFGGGETQYF.

The chain is built from TRBV7-2 and TRBJ2-1; unclear D gene. The ends were cut back, 4 bases at V and 3 bases at J, with 7 bases in the middle. The CDR3 runs 13 residues. Germline lookup yields CDR1 SGHTA and CDR2 FQGNSA. The CDR3 loop reads CASSWALYNEQFF. In nucleotides, the CDR3 is TGTGCCAGCAGCTGGGCCCTCTACAATGAGCAGTTCTTC.

A few counts support this clonotype. The rearrangement uses TRBV9 and TRBJ2-1, with 7 positions matching TRBD1. The V and J ends lost 3 bases and 8 bases, in that order; junction bases with no gene match: 2. The germline gives CDR1 SGDLS, CDR2 YYNGEE. The length of the CDR3 is 12 residues. CDR3 loop: CASSGQGYEQFF. The CDR3 region has the DNA TGTGCCAGCAGCGGACAGGGATATGAGCAGTTCTTC.

The rearrangement joins TRBV20-1 to TRBJ1-4, with D perhaps TRBD1 (6 bases). The ends were cut back, 2 bases at V and 6 bases at J, with 10 bases in the middle. Per the germline V gene, CDR1 is DFQATT and CDR2 is SNEGSKA (reference sequence). The CDR3 extends over 13 amino acids. The CDR3 nucleotides read TGCAGTGCTAGAACCCAGGGGTATGAAAAACTGTTTTTT. Translated, it gives CSARTQGYEKLFF.

This sequence joins TRBV7-3 and TRBJ2-1, with D maybe TRBD2 (7 bases). Trimming removed 4 bases at V and 9 bases at J, with 19 bases between. CDR1 is SGHTA and CDR2 is FQGTGA in the germline V gene. CDR3 length: 15 residues. CDR3 region: CASSSGGLQAGEQFF. CDR3 bases: TGTGCCAGCAGCTCCGGGGGGCTGCAGGCCGGTGAGCAGTTCTTC.

This clonotype was detected ten times or more. The rearrangement links TRBV10-1 to TRBJ2-1; a possible D gene is TRBD1 (6 bases). V lost 4 bases to trimming and J lost 6 bases, with 19 bases between them. Germline values: CDR1 WNHNN, CDR2 SYGVQD (reference sequence). CDR3 size: 16 residues. The CDR3 here is CASSATDSTSRNEQFF. The CDR3 DNA reads as TGCGCCAGCAGTGCCACGGACAGTACTTCACGCAATGAGCAGTTCTTC.

This clonotype was detected ten times or more. The chain recombines TRBV18 with TRBJ2-1, with 9 bases fitting TRBD2. This CDR3 contains 17 residues. CDR1 and CDR2 from the germline V gene are KGHSH and LQKENI. J lost 6 bases, V lost 3 bases, and 12 bases had no gene match. CDR3 DNA: TGTGCCAGCTCACCCGTTAGGCGGGGGGGCGCCTCCAATGAGCAGTTCTTC. This encodes CASSPVRRGGASNEQFF. The full variable domain, with the rest looked up from reference TRBV18 and TRBJ2-1, is NAGVMQNPRHLVRRRGQEARLRCSPMKGHSHVYWYRQLPEEGLKFMVYLQKENIIDESGMPKERFSAEFPKEGPSILRIQQVVRGDSAAYFCASSPVRRGGASNEQFFGPGTRLTVL.

The chain recombines TRBV7-9 with TRBJ1-3; weak D call: TRBD1 (5 bases). The CDR3 runs to 15 residues. Germline CDR1 is SEHNR and CDR2 is FQNEAQ (reference sequence). V gave up 0 bases and J gave up 4 bases, with 10 bases separating them. CDR3 residues: CASSLAMGRGNTIYF. The CDR3 region has the DNA TGTGCCAGCAGCTTAGCCATGGGGCGAGGAAACACCATATATTTT.

V is TRBV7-2 and J is TRBJ1-4; 7 bases match TRBD1. The CDR3 is 15 residues long. CDR1 is SGHTA and CDR2 is FQGNSA in the germline V gene. V dropped 5 bases and J dropped 0; count of bases not matched to a gene: 3. The CDR3 sequence is CASSQGQTTNEKLFF. The CDR3 DNA is TGTGCCAGCAGCCAGGGACAGACAACTAATGAAAAACTGTTTTTT.

This sequence joins TRBV5-1 and TRBJ1-6, with 7 bases fitting TRBD1. Germline CDR1 reads SGHRS; CDR2 reads YFSETQ. CDR3 size: 16 residues. The trim removed 3 bases at V and 6 bases at J, leaving 9 bases unmatched. The CDR3 reads CASSSHRDSFNSPLHF. CDR3 sequence (DNA): TGCGCCAGCAGCTCCCACCGGGACAGCTTTAATTCACCCCTCCACTTT.

The gene calls are TRBV18 and TRBJ2-5, with 7 bases aligning to TRBD1. V trimming: 2 bases; J trimming: 3 bases; junction bases outside the gene matches: 3. The CDR3 totals 14 residues. Per germline, CDR1 KGHSH and CDR2 LQKENI. CDR3: CASSPGTEEETQYF. The CDR3, as DNA: TGTGCCAGCTCACCAGGGACAGAAGAAGAGACCCAGTACTTC.

This chain connects TRBV7-9 to TRBJ2-7, with D maybe TRBD1 (6 bases). From germline, CDR1 is SEHNR and CDR2 FQNEAQ (reference sequence). The CDR3 has 11 amino acids. V gave up 10 bases and J gave up 4 bases, with 11 bases separating them. This chain's CDR3 is CAIEQGYEQYV. In DNA form, the CDR3 reads TGTGCCATTGAACAGGGATACGAGCAGTACGTC.

This clonotype was seen at least ten times. V and J are TRBV4-3 and TRBJ2-3, with TRBD2 identical over 13 bases. The germline gives CDR1 LGHNA, CDR2 YSLEER. This CDR3 has 18 amino acids. Trimming removed 4 bases from V and 0 bases from J; junction bases left unmatched: 7. The DNA for the CDR3 is TGCGCCAGCAGCCGAGGGACTAGCGGGGTACTTAGCACAGATACGCAGTATTTT. Residues: CASSRGTSGVLSTDTQYF.

This clonotype has only a few counts. The gene calls are TRBV7-2 and TRBJ2-7, with D unclear. With 7 bases removed from V and 3 bases from J, the gap between germline ends came to 19 bases. This CDR3 has 15 amino acids. Germline V gene lookup returns CDR1 SGHTA and CDR2 FQGNSA. The CDR3 reads CASTLRHSPNYEQYF. Written as DNA, the CDR3 is TGTGCCAGCACCCTCCGGCACTCTCCCAACTACGAGCAGTACTTC.

This rearrangement joins TRBV11-2 to TRBJ2-2; 8 bases line up with TRBD1. Germline lookup yields CDR1 SGHAT and CDR2 FQNNGV. The V gene end was trimmed by 5 bases and the J gene end by 1 base; junction bases not matched to a gene: 9. This CDR3 has 17 residues. DNA of the CDR3: TGTGCCAGCAGCCCAGGGGGCTGGACAAAGAACACCGGGGAGCTGTTTTTT. Protein sequence: CASSPGGWTKNTGELFF.

There are a few counts of this clonotype. The V gene is TRBV7-3, the J gene TRBJ2-1; 8 bases agree with TRBD1. There are 14 residues in the CDR3. Germline loops: CDR1 SGHTA, CDR2 FQGTGA. With V trimmed by 2 bases and J by 7 bases, 4 bases remained unmatched. The DNA of the CDR3 is TGTGCCAGCAGCTTACAGGGGGCTTCGAATGAGCAGTTCTTC. This sequence encodes CASSLQGASNEQFF. Together with reference TRBV7-3 and TRBJ2-1, the CDR3 gives the full variable domain: GAGVSQTPSNKVTEKGKYVELRCDPISGHTALYWYRQSLGQGPEFLIYFQGTGAADDSGLPNDRFFAVRPEGSVSTLKIQRTERGDSAVYLCASSLQGASNEQFFGPGTRLTVL.

This clonotype has at least ten counts. The chain has TRBV19 and TRBJ2-3; D uncertain. The CDR3 has 14 amino acids. CDR1 and CDR2 (germline): LNHDA, SQIVND (reference sequence). Trimming took off 10 bases at V and 1 base at J, with 15 bases between the two ends. The CDR3, as DNA: TGTGCCACCACCGTGCGGATGGGCACAGATACGCAGTATTTT. It yields the protein CATTVRMGTDTQYF. Variable domain in full (rest from reference TRBV19 and TRBJ2-3): DGGITQSPKYLFRKEGQNVTLSCEQNLNHDAMYWYRQDPGQGLRLIYYSQIVNDFQKGDIAEGYSVSREKKESFPLTVTSAQKNPTAFYLCATTVRMGTDTQYFGPGTRLTVL.

This clonotype was detected ten times or more. DNA of the CDR3: TGTGCCAGCAGCTTAGGGGGACAGGGGTTCTCGGATTCCCTCCACTTT. Encoded protein: CASSLGGQGFSDSLHF. The rearrangement uses TRBV11-2 and TRBJ1-6; 10 bases line up with TRBD1. V was clipped by 1 base and J by 14 bases; unmatched bases: 11. Germline V lookup: CDR1 SGHAT, CDR2 FQNNGV. This CDR3 comprises 16 residues.

This clonotype was counted many times. The V and J genes are TRBV5-4 and TRBJ2-1; no definite D call. Germline V gene sequence: CDR1 SGHNT, CDR2 YYREEE (reference sequence). With 1 base removed from V and 10 bases from J, the gap between germline ends came to 6 bases. CDR3 length equals 11 residues. The CDR3 protein is CASSLFEEQFF. Written as DNA, the CDR3 is TGTGCCAGCAGCTTGTTTGAGGAGCAGTTCTTC. The whole variable domain, remainder taken from reference TRBV5-4 and TRBJ2-1, is ETGVTQSPTHLIKTRGQQVTLRCSSQSGHNTVSWYQQALGQGPQFIFQYYREEENGRGNFPPRFSGLQFPNYSSELNVNALELDDSALYLCASSLFEEQFFGPGTRLTVL.

V gene TRBV9 combines with J gene TRBJ1-3; D might be TRBD1 (5 bases). The CDR3 extends over 16 amino acids. V was shortened by 3 bases and J by 6 bases, with 19 bases between the two germline ends. Germline assignment: CDR1 SGDLS and CDR2 YYNGEE. CDR3: CASSARLEGWENTIYF. CDR3 DNA sequence: TGTGCCAGCAGCGCCCGCCTAGAGGGGTGGGAAAACACCATATATTTT.

This clonotype was detected many times. This chain uses TRBV9 with TRBJ2-3; 10 bases line up with TRBD2. CDR1 SGDLS and CDR2 YYNGEE come from the germline V gene. The CDR3 is 16 residues long. The trim removed 4 bases at V and 4 bases at J, leaving 9 bases unmatched. The CDR3 region is CASSLWPSGGADTQYF. The CDR3 DNA sequence: TGTGCCAGCAGCTTATGGCCAAGCGGGGGGGCAGATACGCAGTATTTT.

This clonotype was seen at least ten times. The chain has TRBV6-2 or TRBV6-3 and TRBJ2-7, with D hard to call. The CDR3 covers 12 residues. V was pared by 5 bases and J by 1 base, with 6 bases between. Per germline, CDR1 MNHEY and CDR2 SVGEGT. The CDR3 protein is CASSESSYEQYF. The CDR3 DNA is TGTGCCAGCAGTGAAAGTTCCTACGAGCAGTACTTC.

This clonotype was found a few times. The chain is built from TRBV6-1 and TRBJ1-5; no reliable D call. Germline values: CDR1 MNHNS, CDR2 SASEGT. Trimming left V 6 bases short and J 3 bases short, with 18 bases between. The CDR3 is made up of 16 amino acids. The DNA of the CDR3 is TGTGCCAGCAGGACTTACGTCGGTCAACACAATCAGCCCCAGCATTTT. It translates to CASRTYVGQHNQPQHF.

The chain uses TRBV6-2 or TRBV6-3 and TRBJ2-1, with D unclear. The V gene lost 1 base and the J gene lost 4 bases, with 11 bases spanning the gap. The germline CDR1 and CDR2 sequences are MNHEY and SVGEGT. The length of the CDR3 is 15 residues. For the CDR3, the DNA is TGTGCCAGCAGTTACTTAGGATCGACGTACAATGAGCAGTTCTTC. Amino acid sequence: CASSYLGSTYNEQFF.

This clonotype was counted ten times or more. The chain links TRBV7-9 to TRBJ2-7; 12 nucleotides match TRBD2. Per the germline V gene, CDR1 is SEHNR and CDR2 is FQNEAQ (reference sequence). CDR3 length: 16 residues. The junction had 4 bases not matched to a gene; V was cut back by 3 bases and J by 1 base. CDR3 DNA sequence: TGTGCCAGCAGCTTGGGACTAGCGGGTCGATCCTACGAGCAGTACTTC. Its protein is CASSLGLAGRSYEQYF.